This TCR beta chain was obtained from a study of preoperative IRX-2 immunotherapy in early breast cancer. Using immunoSEQ multiplex PCR, the repertoire was profiled, and TCRdb retains in-frame clones only, with some absent. The sample shows about 62,000 clones, approximately 94% of them seen only once. Indicated treatment: preoperative locoregional IRX-2 cytokine immunotherapy. Patients received preoperative, locoregional IRX-2 cytokine immunotherapy in a phase Ib study. V lost 0 bases, J lost 9 bases, and 15 bases lay in between. Germline CDR1 is MGHRA and CDR2 is YSYEKL. This CDR3 spans 15 amino acids.

This receptor was taken from a human donor with breast cancer. The chain has TRBV4-1 and TRBJ1-5; D might be TRBD1 (5 bases). Sampling was conducted from a patient treated with IRX-2 immunotherapy. CDR3 nucleotides: TGCGCCAGCAGCCAAGAGCCCGGGACCGGTTTGCCCCAGCATTTT. Protein sequence: CASSQEPGTGLPQHF.